Each of the 20 T cell receptor beta chains below was sequenced from the same sample in a study of blood T cell repertoires in COVID-19. Method: immunoSEQ multiplex PCR; TCRdb's copy keeps in-frame clones and lacks some. Among about 250,000 clones listed, 80% to 90% were seen once. Sequencing was performed on PBMCs or T cells enriched from blood (not recorded which). Receptors were obtained from a woman in her 30s with acute COVID-19.

The chain is built from TRBV4-3 and TRBJ2-2; 7 positions agree with TRBD2. CDR3 length equals 17 residues. V gave up 0 bases and J gave up 4 bases; unmatched junction bases: 8. Germline V gene data show CDR1 as LGHNA and CDR2 as YSLEER. CDR3 DNA: TGCGCCAGCAGCCAAGAAGCCAGCGGGGCCTTCACCGGGGAGCTGTTTTTT. Protein product: CASSQEASGAFTGELFF.

This clone has a single count. The V and J genes are TRBV9 and TRBJ1-4; 7 bases are a match to TRBD1. This CDR3 contains 15 residues. In germline, CDR1 is SGDLS, CDR2 YYNGEE. V dropped 4 bases and J dropped 0; count of bases not matched to a gene: 3. The CDR3 reads CASSPGTATNEKLFF. The CDR3 nucleotides are TGTGCCAGCAGCCCGGGGACAGCAACTAATGAAAAACTGTTTTTT.

The chain recombines TRBV9 with TRBJ2-2; weak D call: TRBD2 (5 bases). V lost 0 bases to trimming and J lost 2 bases, with 11 bases between them. Germline V gives CDR1 SGDLS, CDR2 YYNGEE. The CDR3 loop spans 16 amino acids. The CDR3 DNA reads as TGTGCCAGCAGCGTAGTGGGGAGAATCAACACCGGGGAGCTGTTTTTT. Its protein product is CASSVVGRINTGELFF.

The V call is TRBV5-5, the J call TRBJ1-2; maybe TRBD1 (6 bases). The CDR3 is 15 residues long. CDR1 SGHKS and CDR2 YYEKEE come from the germline V gene (reference sequence). Trimming cost V 3 bases and J 3 bases, with 15 bases left between them. CDR3 sequence (DNA): TGTGCCAGCAGCTCGGAGACAGGCAGGGACTATGGCTACACCTTC. Translation gives CASSSETGRDYGYTF.

This rearrangement joins TRBV5-5 to TRBJ2-3; 8 bases align to TRBD1. The CDR3 spans 16 residues. The ends lost 2 bases at V and 4 bases at J; junction bases unmatched: 9. Germline CDR1 reads SGHKS; CDR2 reads YYEKEE (reference sequence). CDR3 DNA sequence: TGTGCCAGCAGCTTAATCCGCACAGGGGGTGCAGATACGCAGTATTTT. Its protein is CASSLIRTGGADTQYF.

The rearrangement uses TRBV6-1 and TRBJ2-1; D uncertain. Germline values: CDR1 MNHNS, CDR2 SASEGT. The CDR3 has 11 amino acids. Trimming pared 2 bases from V and 7 bases from J, leaving 3 bases between. The DNA for the CDR3 is TGTGCCAGCAGTGAAACAAATGAGCAGTTCTTC. Protein: CASSETNEQFF.

The chain has TRBV7-6 and TRBJ2-1, with 12 bases matching TRBD2. The CDR3 covers 16 residues. The V segment lost 5 bases and the J segment 5 bases; nucleotides outside the gene matches: 7. Per the germline V gene, CDR1 is SGHVS and CDR2 is FNYEAQ. The CDR3 spells CASSATSGGPNNEQFF. CDR3 coding DNA: TGTGCCAGCAGCGCGACTAGCGGGGGACCAAACAATGAGCAGTTCTTC.

The chain couples TRBV6-5 to TRBJ2-2, with a weak D call TRBD1 (6 bases). This CDR3 is built from 14 residues. Germline CDR1 is MNHEY and CDR2 is SVGAGI. Trimming shortened V by 11 bases and J by 3 bases, and 16 bases separated the two germline ends. CDR3 nucleotides: TGTGCCGTCACAGGGCAGTATGACACCGGGGAGCTGTTTTTT. Its translation is CAVTGQYDTGELFF.

The CDR3: CASSRYFRTESTDTQYF. The CDR3 DNA reads TGTGCCAGCAGCCGCTATTTCCGGACAGAAAGCACAGATACGCAGTATTTT. This chain joins TRBV7-2 and TRBJ2-3, with D possibly matching TRBD1 (6 bases). V dropped 5 bases and J dropped 0 bases, with 18 bases sitting between them. Germline V gene data show CDR1 as SGHTA and CDR2 as FQGNSA. This CDR3 has 17 amino acids.

DNA for the CDR3: TGTGCCAGCAGTCCTAGGACAGGGACAAAAGGGGATACTGAAGCTTTCTTT. Translating gives CASSPRTGTKGDTEAFF. This chain uses TRBV6-6 with TRBJ1-1; 8 bases line up with TRBD1. The CDR3 length is 17 residues. Germline CDR1 reads MNHNY; CDR2 reads SVGAGI (reference sequence). The ends lost 5 bases at V and 5 bases at J; junction bases unmatched: 16.

J is TRBJ2-7 and V is TRBV5-1, with 9 bases that match TRBD2. CDR1 SGHRS and CDR2 YFSETQ come from the germline V gene. The CDR3 totals 17 residues. The V segment lost 0 bases and the J segment 0 bases; nucleotides outside the gene matches: 7. CDR3 bases: TGCGCCAGCAGCTTGGTTGCGGGGGGGAAGGGCTCCTACGAGCAGTACTTC. It specifies CASSLVAGGKGSYEQYF.

This clone occurred once. V gene TRBV3-1 (or the pseudogene TRBV3-2) combines with J gene TRBJ2-2; 7 bases are a match to TRBD1. Per the germline V gene, CDR1 is LGHDT and CDR2 is YNNKEL (reference sequence). V lost 1 base and J lost 4; bases outside the gene matches: 9. This CDR3 comprises 17 residues. The CDR3 DNA is TGTGCCAGCAGCCAAGGGTACAGGGGTTCCTTCACCGGGGAGCTGTTTTTT. Its translation is CASSQGYRGSFTGELFF.

The chain links TRBV2 to TRBJ1-2, with D tentatively TRBD1 (6 bases). The germline V gene has CDR1 SNHLY and CDR2 FYNNEI. CDR3 length: 13 amino acids. V lost 5 bases, J lost 8 bases, and 15 bases lay in between. The CDR3 loop reads CASSFGTSRGYTF. CDR3 in DNA: TGTGCCAGCAGTTTCGGGACATCGAGAGGCTACACCTTC.

CDR3 region: CAGALAGGFEQFF. CDR3 DNA sequence: TGTGCAGGGGCTCTAGCGGGGGGGTTTGAGCAGTTCTTC. This chain uses TRBV7-9 with TRBJ2-1; 12 nucleotides align to TRBD2. Germline V gives CDR1 SEHNR, CDR2 FQNEAQ (reference sequence). The CDR3 totals 13 residues.

V and J are TRBV6-5 and TRBJ1-5; 8 nucleotides agree with TRBD1. The CDR3 sequence is 15 residues long. Germline CDR1 MNHEY, CDR2 SVGAGI. Trimming removed 6 bases from V and 3 bases from J; junction bases left unmatched: 7. CDR3 in DNA: TGTGCCAGCAGCAAACAGACAGGGGACAATCAGCCCCAGCATTTT. This encodes CASSKQTGDNQPQHF.

The chain uses TRBV7-9 and TRBJ1-5; D is ambiguous. Between the trimmed V and J ends, which lost 5 bases and 4 bases, there was a span of 9 bases. The CDR3 is 13 amino acids. Germline lookup yields CDR1 SEHNR and CDR2 FQNEAQ (reference sequence). The CDR3 DNA reads as TGTGCCAGCAGCCATGGCCCAAATCAGCCCCAGCATTTT. Its translation is CASSHGPNQPQHF.

This clone was observed a few times. This rearrangement joins TRBV25-1 to TRBJ2-7; the match to TRBD1 covers 9 bases. Germline lookup yields CDR1 MGHDK and CDR2 SYGVNS. This CDR3 is built from 16 residues. With V trimmed by 6 bases and J by 2 bases, 11 bases remained unmatched. CDR3 bases: TGTGCCAGCAGCCGAGCTCCCGGGACAGGGACCTACGAGCAGTACTTC. Encoded protein: CASSRAPGTGTYEQYF.

V usage is TRBV21-1 and J usage is TRBJ1-3; the table calls TRBD1, which could not be checked here. TRBV21-1 counts as a pseudogene. The CDR3 spans 21 residues. CDR3 bases: TGTGCCAGCAGCAAAGGAAGACCAAATATAACACAGGGCCACTCTGGAAACACCATATATTTT. It encodes CASSKGRPNITQGHSGNTIYF.

The chain links TRBV28 to TRBJ1-3; D gene uncertain. This CDR3 region has 16 residues. The V gene's germline CDR1 is MDHEN and CDR2 SYDVKM. V gave up 2 bases and J gave up 9 bases, with 20 bases separating them. The CDR3 DNA sequence: TGTGCCAGCAGTTTACCCTTAGTCGGCGGGGAGAGCACCATATATTTT. It specifies CASSLPLVGGESTIYF.

The chain joins TRBV11-2 to TRBJ1-2; the D gene is possibly TRBD1 (6 bases). Trimming left V 4 bases short and J 4 bases short, with 19 bases between. The germline V gene has CDR1 SGHAT and CDR2 FQNNGV. The CDR3 spans 16 residues. Here the CDR3 DNA reads TGTGCCAGCAGCTCGAGGGGGGGACCGGTGACCTATGGCTACACCTTC. This sequence encodes CASSSRGGPVTYGYTF.